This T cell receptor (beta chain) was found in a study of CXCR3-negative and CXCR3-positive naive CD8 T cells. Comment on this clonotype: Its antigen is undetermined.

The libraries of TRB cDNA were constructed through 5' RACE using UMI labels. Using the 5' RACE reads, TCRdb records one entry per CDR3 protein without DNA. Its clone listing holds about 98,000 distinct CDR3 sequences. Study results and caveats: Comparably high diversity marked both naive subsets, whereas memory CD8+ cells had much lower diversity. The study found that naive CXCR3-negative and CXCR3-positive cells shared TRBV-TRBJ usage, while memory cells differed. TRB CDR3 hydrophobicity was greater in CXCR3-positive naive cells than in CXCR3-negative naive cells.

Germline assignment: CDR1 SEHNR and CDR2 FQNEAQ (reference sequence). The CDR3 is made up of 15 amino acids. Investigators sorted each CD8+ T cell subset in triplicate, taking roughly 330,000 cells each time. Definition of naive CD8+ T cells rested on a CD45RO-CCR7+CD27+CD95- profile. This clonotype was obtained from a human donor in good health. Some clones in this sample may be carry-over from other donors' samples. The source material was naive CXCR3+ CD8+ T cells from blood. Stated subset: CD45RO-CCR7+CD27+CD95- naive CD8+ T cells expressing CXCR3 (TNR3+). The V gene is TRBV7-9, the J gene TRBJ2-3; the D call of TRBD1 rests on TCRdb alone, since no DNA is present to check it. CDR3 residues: CASSSLGGGTDTQYF.